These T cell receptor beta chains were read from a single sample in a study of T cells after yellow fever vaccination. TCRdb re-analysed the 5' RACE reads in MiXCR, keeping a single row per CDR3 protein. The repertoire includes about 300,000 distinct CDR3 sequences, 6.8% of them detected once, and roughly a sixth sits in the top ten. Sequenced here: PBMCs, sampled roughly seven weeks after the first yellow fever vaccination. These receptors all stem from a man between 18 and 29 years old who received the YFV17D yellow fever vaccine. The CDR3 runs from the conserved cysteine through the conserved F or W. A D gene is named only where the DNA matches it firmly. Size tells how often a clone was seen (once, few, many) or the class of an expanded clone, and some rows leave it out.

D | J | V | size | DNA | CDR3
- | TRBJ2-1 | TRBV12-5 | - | TGTGCTAGTGACTTGACAGACAGCTCCTACAATGAGCAGTTCTTC | CASDLTDSSYNEQFF
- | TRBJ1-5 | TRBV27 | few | TGTGCCAGCAGTTCGCGAAGCAATCAGCCCCAGCATTTT | CASSSRSNQPQHF
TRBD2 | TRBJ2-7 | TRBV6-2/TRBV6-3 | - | TGTGCCAGCAGGGGACTAATCTCGATTTCGTCCGAGCAGTACTTC | CASRGLISISSEQYF
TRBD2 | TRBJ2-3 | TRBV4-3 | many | TGCGCCAGCAGCCCGGGACTAGCGGACCGCACAGATACGCAGTATTTT | CASSPGLADRTDTQYF
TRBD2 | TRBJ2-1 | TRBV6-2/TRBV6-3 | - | TGTGCCCAAAGGGGGCTAGCGGGGCCTGAAGAATACAATGAGCAGTTCTTC | CAQRGLAGPEEYNEQFF
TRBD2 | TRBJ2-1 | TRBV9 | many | TGTGCCAGCAGCGTAGGTAGCGGGGGTGCCAATGAGCAGTTCTTC | CASSVGSGGANEQFF
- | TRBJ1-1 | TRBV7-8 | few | TGTGCCAGCAGCTTAAATGCGAGAGGACTGGGCCTAACTTTCTTT | CASSLNARGLGLTFF
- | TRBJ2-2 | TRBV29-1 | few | TGCAGCGTTGATTTCCCCGGGGGGGAGCTGTTTTTT | CSVDFPGGELFF
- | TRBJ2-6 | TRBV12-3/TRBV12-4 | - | TGTGCCAGCAGTTTAGCGTCCTTCTCTGGGGCCAACGTCCTGACTTTC | CASSLASFSGANVLTF
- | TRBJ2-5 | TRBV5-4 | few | TGTGCCAGCAGTTTGGACTTCCAGGTCCAAGAGACCCAGTACTTC | CASSLDFQVQETQYF
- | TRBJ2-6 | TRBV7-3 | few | TGTGCCAGCAGCTTAAAAGGGGTAACCCTCTCTGGGGCCAACGTCCTGACTTTC | CASSLKGVTLSGANVLTF
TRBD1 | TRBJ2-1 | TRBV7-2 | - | TGTGCCAGCAGCCAAACCGGGACAGCAGTCCATGAGCAGTTCTTC | CASSQTGTAVHEQFF
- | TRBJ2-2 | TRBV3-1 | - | TGTGCCAGCTGCGCCCAGAACACACAGGTGCTGTTTTTT | CASCAQNTQVLFF